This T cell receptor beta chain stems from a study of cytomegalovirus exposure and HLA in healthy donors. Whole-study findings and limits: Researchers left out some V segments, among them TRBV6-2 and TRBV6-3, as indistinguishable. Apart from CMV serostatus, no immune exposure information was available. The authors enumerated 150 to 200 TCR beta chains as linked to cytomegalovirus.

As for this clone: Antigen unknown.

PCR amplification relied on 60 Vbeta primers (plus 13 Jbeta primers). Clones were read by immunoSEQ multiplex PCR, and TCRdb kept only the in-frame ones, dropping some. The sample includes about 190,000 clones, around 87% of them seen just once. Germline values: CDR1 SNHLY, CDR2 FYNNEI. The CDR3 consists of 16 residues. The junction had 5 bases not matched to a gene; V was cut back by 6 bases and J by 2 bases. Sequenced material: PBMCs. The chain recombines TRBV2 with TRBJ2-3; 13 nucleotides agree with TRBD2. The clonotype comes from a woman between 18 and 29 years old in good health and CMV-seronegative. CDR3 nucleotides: TGTGCCAGCAGGGGACTAGCGGGGAAACTCACAGATACGCAGTATTTT. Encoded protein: CASRGLAGKLTDTQYF.